One and the same sample provided the 16 T cell receptor beta chains below, sequenced in a study of CD8+CD57+ T cells in acquired aplastic anemia. Sequencing involved patients with CD8+CD57+ cell expansion previously shown by flow cytometry. Genomic DNA, serving as template, underwent TCR beta VDJ and CDR3 profiling. TCRdb reprocessed the reads via MiXCR and lists one record per CDR3 protein. The sample lists about 150,000 distinct CDR3 sequences, approximately 44% seen once, with 3% to 4% in the top ten. The source material was sorted CD4+, CD8+, or CD8+CD57+ T cells (not recorded which) from PBMCs. These receptors originate from a human donor with aplastic anemia.

A single count supports this clonotype. CDR3 nucleotides: TGTGCCACCAGCAGATTTAGCGGGGACGAGGAGACCCAGTACTTC. It translates to CATSRFSGDEETQYF. The rearrangement uses TRBV15 and TRBJ2-5, with 8 bases matching TRBD2. Germline V CDR1 and CDR2: LNHNV, YYDKDF (reference sequence). There are 15 residues in the CDR3. Trimming at V came to 2 bases and at J to 5 bases, leaving 7 bases not matched to a gene.

About this clonotype itself: A read error may produce the germline difference seen at one junction end. The rearrangement links TRBV5-1 to TRBJ1-3; 9 nucleotides match TRBD1. This CDR3 region has 15 residues. Looked up from germline, CDR1 is SGHRS and CDR2 is YFSETQ. The CDR3 bases are TGCGCCAGCAGCACCGGGACAGGGACTGGAAACACCGTATATTTT. Translation: CASSTGTGTGNTVYF.

This clonotype was counted at least ten times. The rearrangement links TRBV4-1 to TRBJ2-7, with D possibly being TRBD1 or TRBD2 (7 bases each). There are 16 residues in the CDR3. From germline, CDR1 is MGHRA and CDR2 YSYEKL. Between the trimmed V and J ends, which lost 4 bases and 3 bases, there was a span of 19 bases. The CDR3 protein is CASSRSPRGGFYEQYF. The CDR3 DNA reads TGCGCCAGCAGCCGATCCCCCAGGGGGGGATTCTACGAGCAGTACTTC.

This clonotype was seen a few times. CDR3 coding DNA: TGTGCCACCGGTAGACGGGAGGCACAGGGGGAGCAGTTCTTC. The encoded protein is CATGRREAQGEQFF. The V call is TRBV24-1, the J call TRBJ2-1; D may correspond to TRBD1 or TRBD2 (7 bases each). The V end was cut by 9 bases, the J end by 10 bases, with 21 bases between. CDR1 and CDR2 (germline): KGHDR, SFDVKD. This CDR3 region has 14 residues.

There are many counts of this clonotype. This chain links TRBV20-1 with TRBJ1-5; D perhaps matches TRBD1 (6 bases). Germline-derived CDR1 and CDR2 are DFQATT and SNEGSKA (reference sequence). V lost 3 bases and J 0 bases, leaving 12 bases between the germline ends. The CDR3 sequence is 15 residues long. The CDR3 protein is CSARGAAYSNQPQHF. DNA of the CDR3: TGCAGTGCTAGGGGGGCAGCTTATAGCAATCAGCCCCAGCATTTT.

Comment on this clonotype: With a much larger clone just one base away, this may be a read error. The chain couples TRBV3-1 to TRBJ2-7; tentative D call: TRBD1 (6 bases). The CDR3 length is 12 residues. Germline values: CDR1 LGHDT, CDR2 YNNKEL (reference sequence). The DNA of the CDR3 is TGTGTCAGCAGCCAGGGACATTACGAGCAGTACGTC. It is translated as CVSSQGHYEQYV.

This clonotype has at least ten counts. The chain has TRBV5-1 and TRBJ1-3; 7 bases match TRBD1. The trim removed 0 bases at V and 0 bases at J, leaving 3 bases unmatched. From germline, CDR1 is SGHRS and CDR2 YFSETQ. This CDR3 has 16 residues. CDR3 sequence reads: CASSLGGTVSGNTIYF. The CDR3 DNA reads as TGCGCCAGCAGCTTGGGGGGGACAGTCTCTGGAAACACCATATATTTT.

This clonotype came up many times. This sequence joins TRBV5-6 and TRBJ2-5; tentatively, D is TRBD1 or TRBD2 (6 bases each). V lost 6 bases to trimming and J lost 4 bases, with 13 bases between them. Germline V CDR1 and CDR2: SGHDT, YYEEEE. The CDR3 contains 13 residues. CDR3 coding DNA: TGTGCCAGCAACTGGGGGGCTGGAGAGACCCAGTACTTC. Its translation: CASNWGAGETQYF.

The chain combines TRBV24-1 with TRBJ2-5; 8 bases fit TRBD1. V lost 4 bases, J lost 4 bases, and 7 bases stayed unmatched. Looked up from germline, CDR1 is KGHDR and CDR2 is SFDVKD. There are 15 residues in the CDR3. CDR3 loop: CATSELTGGRETQYF. The CDR3 DNA sequence: TGTGCCACCAGTGAGCTAACAGGGGGACGAGAGACCCAGTACTTC.

This chain joins TRBV15 and TRBJ2-5; D is unclear. The germline V gene has CDR1 LNHNV and CDR2 YYDKDF (reference sequence). With 5 bases removed from V and 5 bases from J, the gap between germline ends came to 18 bases. This CDR3 has 15 residues. The CDR3 sequence is CATSPEKVRGETQYF. The CDR3, as DNA: TGTGCCACCAGCCCAGAGAAGGTTCGAGGCGAGACCCAGTACTTC.

The chain has TRBV29-1 and TRBJ2-3; possible D gene TRBD1, 5 bases. The CDR3 is 16 amino acids. Deletions cut 2 bases from V and 0 bases from J, with 15 bases between. Germline-derived CDR1 and CDR2 are SQVTM and ANQGSEA. This CDR3 reads CSVEHPPGLSTDTQYF. The CDR3 DNA is TGCAGCGTTGAACACCCCCCAGGGTTAAGCACAGATACGCAGTATTTT.

This chain uses TRBV19 with TRBJ2-7; perhaps TRBD1 as D (5 bases). CDR3 size: 15 residues. The V end was cut by 0 bases, the J end by 1 base, with 10 bases between. Germline V gene sequence: CDR1 LNHDA, CDR2 SQIVND (reference sequence). The CDR3 region has the DNA TGTGCCAGTAGTATAGACGGTAAGGGGTCCTACGAGCAGTACTTC. Its protein is CASSIDGKGSYEQYF.

About this clonotype itself: At one end, the junction sequence differs from germline, possibly due to a read error. V gene TRBV20-1 combines with J gene TRBJ1-1; D gene uncertain. The CDR3 has 12 residues. Germline V lookup: CDR1 DFQATT, CDR2 SNEGSKA (reference sequence). DNA for the CDR3: TGTACAGCTCAACCTTTGAACACTGAAGCTTTCTTT. It specifies CTAQPLNTEAFF.

This clonotype was observed a few times. J is TRBJ2-2 and V is TRBV24-1; 8 bases fit TRBD1. The CDR3 is made up of 14 amino acids. The germline gives CDR1 KGHDR, CDR2 SFDVKD. V dropped 7 bases and J dropped 5; count of bases not matched to a gene: 5. CDR3 nucleotides: TGTGCCACCAGGGCGACAGGGGAAACCGGGGAGCTGTTTTTT. The encoded protein is CATRATGETGELFF.

This clonotype was seen a few times. This rearrangement joins TRBV6-1 to TRBJ2-1; 9 bases are a match to TRBD1. Trimming at V came to 6 bases and at J to 10 bases, leaving 10 bases not matched to a gene. CDR3 size: 14 residues. CDR1 and CDR2 from the germline V gene are MNHNS and SASEGT. CDR3: CASSRTQGAPEQFF. Written as DNA, the CDR3 is TGTGCCAGCAGCCGAACACAGGGGGCGCCCGAGCAGTTCTTC.

Ten or more counts support this clonotype. The chain combines TRBV9 with TRBJ1-1; D is undetermined. CDR1 and CDR2 (germline): SGDLS, YYNGEE. V gave up 2 bases and J gave up 1 base, with 6 bases separating them. The CDR3 loop spans 13 amino acids. The CDR3 nucleotides are TGTGCCAGCAGCGTGAAGTCGAACACTGAAGCTTTCTTT. As protein: CASSVKSNTEAFF. The full variable domain, in which reference TRBV9 and TRBJ1-1 provide the parts outside the CDR3, is DSGVTQTPKHLITATGQRVTLRCSPRSGDLSVYWYQQSLDQGLQFLIQYYNGEERAKGNILERFSAQQFPDLHSELNLSSLELGDSALYFCASSVKSNTEAFFGQGTRLTVV.